Below, 32 T cell receptor beta chains from the same sample are listed, as sequenced in a study of glioma-infiltrating T cells after dendritic cell vaccination. Only in-frame clones appear in the TCRdb table, and some are missing; sequencing was by immunoSEQ multiplex PCR. Among approximately 82,000 clones listed, 70% to 90% were seen once. Sequences were derived from blood, sampled before dendritic cell vaccination. All receptors derive from a human donor with glioblastoma.

The V call is TRBV5-4, the J call TRBJ2-1, with 8 bases identical to TRBD2. Germline loops: CDR1 SGHNT, CDR2 YYREEE (reference sequence). CDR3 size: 14 residues. J was trimmed by 4 bases and V by 4 bases; bases with no gene match: 4. The CDR3 loop reads CASSLGGGYNEQFF. CDR3 coding DNA: TGTGCCAGCAGCCTCGGGGGGGGGTACAATGAGCAGTTCTTC. Variable domain in full (rest from reference TRBV5-4 and TRBJ2-1): ETGVTQSPTHLIKTRGQQVTLRCSSQSGHNTVSWYQQALGQGPQFIFQYYREEENGRGNFPPRFSGLQFPNYSSELNVNALELDDSALYLCASSLGGGYNEQFFGPGTRLTVL.

There are a few counts of this clone. The chain has TRBV4-2 and TRBJ2-5, with TRBD2 matching over 11 bases. Germline CDR1 reads LGHNA; CDR2 reads YNFKEQ. With V trimmed by 0 bases and J by 2 bases, 11 bases remained unmatched. The CDR3 is made up of 19 amino acids. The CDR3 region has the DNA TGTGCCAGCAGCCAAGAACCCCTAGCGGGAGGTATGGGTCAAGAGACCCAGTACTTC. As protein: CASSQEPLAGGMGQETQYF.

V gene TRBV10-1 combines with J gene TRBJ2-2; the D gene is possibly TRBD2 (5 bases). Germline V gene data show CDR1 as WNHNN and CDR2 as SYGVQD (reference sequence). The ends were cut back, 5 bases at V and 8 bases at J, with 15 bases in the middle. The CDR3 loop spans 14 amino acids. The DNA of the CDR3 is TGCGCCAGCAGTCCCGTCGGATCGGGGGGGGAGCTGTTTTTT. Amino acids: CASSPVGSGGELFF.

The chain is built from TRBV5-1 and TRBJ2-1; 7 bases match TRBD1. Trimming removed 4 bases from V and 3 bases from J; junction bases left unmatched: 4. Germline loops: CDR1 SGHRS, CDR2 YFSETQ. The CDR3 runs 14 residues. The CDR3: CASSGDRSYNEQFF. DNA of the CDR3: TGCGCCAGCAGCGGGGACAGAAGCTACAATGAGCAGTTCTTC.

This clone was counted a single time. V gene TRBV30 combines with J gene TRBJ1-2; 8 bases are a match to TRBD1. The germline V gene encodes CDR1 GTSNPN and CDR2 SVGIG (reference sequence). The J segment lost 8 bases and the V segment lost 7 bases, leaving 12 bases of the junction unmatched. The CDR3 runs 13 residues. CDR3 nucleotide sequence: TGTGCCTTCACCAAGACAGGGGTTGAAGGCTACACCTTC. Translating it yields CAFTKTGVEGYTF.

CDR3 bases: TGTGCCAGCAGTGTCCGGGACAGGGCCTCTGGAAACACCATATATTTT. It is translated as CASSVRDRASGNTIYF. The chain uses TRBV7-8 and TRBJ1-3; 9 bases fit TRBD1. The J segment lost 0 bases and the V segment lost 6 bases, leaving 6 bases of the junction unmatched. The CDR3 runs 16 residues. Germline V gene sequence: CDR1 SGHVS, CDR2 FQNEAQ.

This chain links TRBV4-1 with TRBJ1-4; D is unresolved. Germline assignment: CDR1 MGHRA and CDR2 YSYEKL. With 0 bases removed from V and 5 bases from J, the gap between germline ends came to 7 bases. This CDR3 is 14 amino acids long. The CDR3 sequence: CASSQDRSNEKLFF. CDR3 nucleotides: TGCGCCAGCAGCCAAGACAGGTCGAATGAAAAACTGTTTTTT.

This chain links TRBV20-1 with TRBJ2-7; 7 nucleotides line up with TRBD1. The CDR3 is 11 amino acids. Germline V gives CDR1 DFQATT, CDR2 SNEGSKA (reference sequence). V shed 6 bases, J shed 6 bases, and the junction held 5 bases outside the gene matches. This CDR3 is CSATGTAEQYF. The CDR3 DNA reads TGCAGTGCAACCGGGACAGCCGAGCAGTACTTC.

This clone occurred a few times. The gene calls are TRBV6-1 and TRBJ1-6; the match to TRBD1 covers 9 bases. CDR3 size: 15 residues. Germline values: CDR1 MNHNS, CDR2 SASEGT. Unmatched junction bases numbered 5, after V lost 2 bases and J lost 9 bases. In DNA form, the CDR3 reads TGTGCCAGCAGTGAAATACAGGGGGCTTCTTCACCCCTCCACTTT. Translated, it gives CASSEIQGASSPLHF.

The V gene is TRBV29-1, the J gene TRBJ2-3; no clear D gene. Germline CDR1 reads SQVTM; CDR2 reads ANQGSEA. With 1 base removed from V and 2 bases from J, the gap between germline ends came to 7 bases. This CDR3 is built from 13 residues. The CDR3 here is CSVEAPLTDTQYF. Written as DNA, the CDR3 is TGCAGCGTTGAAGCCCCCCTCACAGATACGCAGTATTTT.

The chain couples TRBV19 to TRBJ2-7; weak D call: TRBD1 (7 bases). This CDR3 has 14 residues. V was shortened by 8 bases and J by 6 bases, with 20 bases between the two germline ends. The germline gives CDR1 LNHDA, CDR2 SQIVND (reference sequence). The CDR3 spells CASVGRGENFEQYF. The CDR3 nucleotides read TGTGCCAGTGTCGGCAGGGGGGAGAATTTCGAGCAGTACTTC.

The chain combines TRBV14 with TRBJ2-7, with 8 bases lining up with TRBD2. This CDR3 has 17 amino acids. CDR1 SGHDN and CDR2 FVKESK come from the germline V gene. J was trimmed by 2 bases and V by 0 bases; bases with no gene match: 9. DNA of the CDR3: TGTGCCAGCAGCCAAGAACGGGAGGGCCTACTACCCTACGAGCAGTACTTC. Amino acid sequence: CASSQEREGLLPYEQYF. Full variable domain (missing parts from reference TRBV14 and TRBJ2-7): EAGVTQFPSHSVIEKGQTVTLRCDPISGHDNLYWYRRVMGKEIKFLLHFVKESKQDESGMPNNRFLAERTGGTYSTLKVQPAELEDSGVYFCASSQEREGLLPYEQYFGPGTRLTVT.

The rearrangement joins TRBV6-1 to TRBJ2-7, with 10 bases identical to TRBD1. Trimming removed 4 bases from V and 4 bases from J; junction bases left unmatched: 4. The CDR3 length is 14 residues. CDR1 and CDR2 (germline): MNHNS, SASEGT. CDR3 coding DNA: TGTGCCAGCAGTGTACGACAGGGGGCATACGAGCAGTACTTC. Protein sequence: CASSVRQGAYEQYF.

The table lists this clone with a count of one. This chain links TRBV4-1 with TRBJ2-5; tentatively, D is TRBD2 (6 bases). Germline values: CDR1 MGHRA, CDR2 YSYEKL. This CDR3 region has 14 residues. V dropped 0 bases and J dropped 7 bases, with 12 bases sitting between them. CDR3 in amino acids: CASSQEGTLGTQYF. CDR3 coding DNA: TGCGCCAGCAGCCAAGAAGGGACTTTGGGGACCCAGTACTTC.

The rearrangement joins TRBV6-5 to TRBJ2-1; D gene uncertain. Between the trimmed V and J ends, which lost 4 bases and 0 bases, there was a span of 10 bases. CDR3 length: 15 residues. Germline assignment: CDR1 MNHEY and CDR2 SVGAGI. The CDR3 DNA reads TGTGCCAGCAGTTCCCCCCCGGGCTCCTACAATGAGCAGTTCTTC. Translated, it gives CASSSPPGSYNEQFF.

Remarks on this clone: Compared with germline, one end of the junction differs, possibly owing to a read error. The sample has other DNA sequences that encode this CDR3 too. This CDR3 is CAWSVSVRNSPLHF. DNA for the CDR3: TGTGCCTGGAGTGTATCGGTCCGAAATTCCCCCCTCCACTTT. The chain links TRBV30 to TRBJ1-6; D ambiguous. Germline lookup yields CDR1 GTSNPN and CDR2 SVGIG (reference sequence). The CDR3 contains 14 residues.

This chain joins TRBV5-1 and TRBJ1-4; TRBD1 might be the D (6 bases). This CDR3 has 16 residues. V was clipped by 3 bases and J by 2 bases, with 14 bases between them. In germline, CDR1 is SGHRS, CDR2 YFSETQ. The CDR3 DNA reads TGCGCCAGCAGCTCCGATAGGGGGTCCACTAATGAAAAACTGTTTTTT. It is translated as CASSSDRGSTNEKLFF.

The chain joins TRBV5-4 to TRBJ1-2; 7 positions agree with TRBD1. Per the germline V gene, CDR1 is SGHNT and CDR2 is YYREEE (reference sequence). V dropped 0 bases and J dropped 3; count of bases not matched to a gene: 5. The CDR3 length is 15 residues. Here the CDR3 reads CASSLELGGDYGYTF. CDR3 bases: TGTGCCAGCAGCTTGGAACTAGGGGGCGACTATGGCTACACCTTC.

The gene calls are TRBV6-6 and TRBJ2-5; no clear D gene. CDR3 length: 15 amino acids. The V and J ends lost 5 bases and 2 bases respectively, with 15 bases between them. The germline gives CDR1 MNHNY, CDR2 SVGAGI (reference sequence). DNA of the CDR3: TGTGCCAGCAGTCCAAGAACGACTTTTCAAGAGACCCAGTACTTC. Its protein product is CASSPRTTFQETQYF.

This clone has just one count. V gene TRBV5-6 combines with J gene TRBJ2-7, with D perhaps TRBD1 (8 bases). Trimming removed 4 bases at V and 6 bases at J, with 17 bases between. The CDR3 has 14 amino acids. In germline, CDR1 is SGHDT, CDR2 YYEEEE. CDR3 in amino acids: CASSGRDRRGEQYF. The CDR3, as DNA: TGTGCCAGCAGCGGGAGGGACAGGAGGGGCGAGCAGTACTTC.

The chain employs TRBV9 and TRBJ2-3; 7 bases line up with TRBD2. This CDR3 comprises 16 residues. J gave up 2 bases and V 0 bases, and 6 bases lay outside the gene matches. CDR1 and CDR2 (germline): SGDLS, YYNGEE. The CDR3 protein is CASSVASAGPTDTQYF. As DNA, the CDR3 is TGTGCCAGCAGCGTAGCTTCAGCGGGACCCACAGATACGCAGTATTTT.

V is TRBV7-9 and J is TRBJ2-7; 11 bases are a match to TRBD2. The germline gives CDR1 SEHNR, CDR2 FQNEAQ (reference sequence). The CDR3 loop spans 18 amino acids. V was pared by 2 bases and J by 1 base, with 10 bases of the junction left unmatched. As DNA, the CDR3 is TGTGCCAGCAGCTTATTGCCGTCACTAGCGGGAGCTTCCTACGAGCAGTACTTC. Translation gives CASSLLPSLAGASYEQYF.

The rearrangement joins TRBV11-3 to TRBJ2-5; maybe TRBD1 (5 bases). The V gene's germline CDR1 is SGHNT and CDR2 YENEEA. With 0 bases removed from V and 5 bases from J, the gap between germline ends came to 7 bases. This CDR3 spans 13 amino acids. CDR3 loop: CASSLEGDETQYF. Written as DNA, the CDR3 is TGTGCCAGCAGCTTAGAAGGGGATGAGACCCAGTACTTC.

V usage is TRBV19 and J usage is TRBJ2-1; 9 bases are shared with TRBD1. The CDR3 runs to 17 residues. J lost 7 bases, V lost 7 bases, and 17 bases had no gene match. CDR1 is LNHDA and CDR2 is SQIVND in the germline V gene (reference sequence). The CDR3 region is CASTHLAPGQGPNEQFF. The CDR3 DNA follows: TGTGCCAGTACCCACCTCGCACCGGGACAGGGACCAAATGAGCAGTTCTTC. The full variable domain, in which reference TRBV19 and TRBJ2-1 provide the parts outside the CDR3, is DGGITQSPKYLFRKEGQNVTLSCEQNLNHDAMYWYRQDPGQGLRLIYYSQIVNDFQKGDIAEGYSVSREKKESFPLTVTSAQKNPTAFYLCASTHLAPGQGPNEQFFGPGTRLTVL.

The chain recombines TRBV7-9 with TRBJ2-3, with 8 bases lining up with TRBD2. Germline V CDR1 and CDR2: SEHNR, FQNEAQ (reference sequence). This CDR3 comprises 16 residues. Trimming removed 5 bases from V and 2 bases from J; junction bases left unmatched: 9. DNA for the CDR3: TGTGCCAGCAGCAAAGCCGTGACTAGCGCCACAGATACGCAGTATTTT. Protein: CASSKAVTSATDTQYF.

The CDR3 DNA reads as TGCGCCAGTCACCCTGGGGGCAGCAACTCCTACGAGCAGTACTTC. This codes for CASHPGGSNSYEQYF. The chain has TRBV5-1 and TRBJ2-7, with D tentatively TRBD1 (6 bases). V was trimmed by 8 bases and J by 0 bases, leaving 18 bases between them. CDR3 length equals 15 residues. The V gene's germline CDR1 is SGHRS and CDR2 YFSETQ. The whole variable domain, filled in from reference TRBV5-1 and TRBJ2-7, reads KAGVTQTPRYLIKTRGQQVTLSCSPISGHRSVSWYQQTPGQGLQFLFEYFSETQRNKGNFPGRFSGRQFSNSRSEMNVSTLELGDSALYLCASHPGGSNSYEQYFGPGTRLTVT.

The chain links TRBV6-1 to TRBJ1-1, with 10 bases fitting TRBD1. The CDR3 is 14 amino acids. Germline trimming cut 5 bases from V and 2 bases from J; bases unmatched to any gene: 2. The germline CDR1 and CDR2 sequences are MNHNS and SASEGT. In nucleotides, the CDR3 is TGTGCCAGCAGTAGGGACAGGGGTAACACTGAAGCTTTCTTT. It codes for CASSRDRGNTEAFF.

This chain links TRBV2 with TRBJ1-1, with no clear D. The CDR3 runs 14 residues. Germline assignment: CDR1 SNHLY and CDR2 FYNNEI. V was pared by 5 bases and J by 0 bases, with 10 bases between. The CDR3 protein is CASSRRFMNTEAFF. The CDR3 region has the DNA TGTGCCAGCAGTCGGAGGTTCATGAACACTGAAGCTTTCTTT.

The rearrangement uses TRBV7-9 and TRBJ2-2; 8 bases are shared with TRBD2. With 3 bases clipped from V and 4 bases from J, the junction kept 1 base outside the gene matches. Germline lookup yields CDR1 SEHNR and CDR2 FQNEAQ (reference sequence). The CDR3 spans 14 residues. The CDR3 is CASSLGTSTGELFF. DNA of the CDR3: TGTGCCAGCAGCTTGGGGACTAGCACCGGGGAGCTGTTTTTT.

Notes on this clone: Sequence at one end of the junction differs from germline and may be a read error. The chain is built from TRBV9 and TRBJ1-2, with 7 bases matching TRBD1. This CDR3 spans 13 amino acids. Germline CDR1 and CDR2: SGDLS and YYNGEE. The CDR3 region has the DNA TGTGCCAGCAGCGCAGGAGGTCGGGACAGATCAATCTTC. Translated, it gives CASSAGGRDRSIF. The whole variable domain, filled in from reference TRBV9 and TRBJ1-2, reads DSGVTQTPKHLITATGQRVTLRCSPRSGDLSVYWYQQSLDQGLQFLIQYYNGEERAKGNILERFSAQQFPDLHSELNLSSLELGDSALYFCASSAGGRDRSIFGSGTRLTVV.

The CDR3 spells CASSTSGILADTQYF. As DNA, the CDR3 is TGTGCCAGCAGCACCAGCGGGATCTTAGCAGATACGCAGTATTTT. The rearrangement uses TRBV7-9 and TRBJ2-3, with 7 bases identical to TRBD2. The length of the CDR3 is 15 residues. Germline V lookup: CDR1 SEHNR, CDR2 FQNEAQ (reference sequence). J lost 4 bases, V lost 5 bases, and 9 bases had no gene match.

V gene TRBV5-1 combines with J gene TRBJ2-1, with D hard to call. V gave up 0 bases and J gave up 8 bases, with 12 bases separating them. Germline V gives CDR1 SGHRS, CDR2 YFSETQ. The CDR3 has 14 residues. The CDR3 DNA follows: TGCGCCAGCAGCTTGGGATCCGGGTTCTATGAGCAGTTCTTC. Its protein is CASSLGSGFYEQFF.